These 8 T cell receptor beta chains came from one sample sequenced in a study of blood T cell repertoires in COVID-19. Here immunoSEQ multiplex PCR was the method, and the copy in TCRdb shows in-frame clones only, minus some. Of about 120,000 clones detected, roughly three quarters appear once; the ten largest clones hold over 6.5%. The sequenced sample was peripheral blood. Receptors were obtained from a human donor in a cohort sampled during active COVID-19.

J is TRBJ2-7 and V is TRBV21-1; TRBD2 was called by the table and not checked on the DNA. TRBV21-1 is reported as a pseudogene. This CDR3 has 21 residues. The CDR3 protein is CASSKGRGLELAGGPTGGQYF. In nucleotides, the CDR3 is TGTGCCAGCAGCAAAGGGAGGGGGCTGGAGCTAGCGGGAGGTCCGACGGGAGGGCAGTACTTC.

The gene calls are TRBV6-2 or TRBV6-3 and TRBJ2-2; 7 bases match TRBD1. V gave up 4 bases and J gave up 0 bases; unmatched junction bases: 2. Per germline, CDR1 MNHEY and CDR2 SVGEGT. The CDR3 is 15 residues long. The CDR3 DNA reads TGTGCCAGCAGTTCGGGGACAGCGAACACCGGGGAGCTGTTTTTT. This encodes CASSSGTANTGELFF.

This clone was seen a handful of times. The chain has TRBV4-1 and TRBJ2-7; TRBD1 agrees at 7 bases. Germline values: CDR1 MGHRA, CDR2 YSYEKL. With V trimmed by 5 bases and J by 2 bases, 3 bases remained unmatched. This CDR3 has 13 amino acids. CDR3 protein: CASSSDRAYEQYF. The CDR3 nucleotides are TGCGCCAGCAGCTCAGACAGGGCCTACGAGCAGTACTTC.

The chain employs TRBV28 and TRBJ2-7, with D tentatively TRBD2 (5 bases). From germline, CDR1 is MDHEN and CDR2 SYDVKM. The CDR3 is made up of 13 amino acids. Trimming stripped 1 base from V and 3 bases from J, with 7 bases between. The CDR3 sequence is CASSLFRDYEQYF. The CDR3 nucleotides are TGTGCCAGCAGTTTATTCCGGGACTACGAGCAGTACTTC.

In this sample, this clone turned up once. The chain combines TRBV24-1 with TRBJ1-1, with TRBD1 matching 7 bases. CDR1 and CDR2 (germline): KGHDR, SFDVKD. This CDR3 region has 18 residues. V was pared by 2 bases and J by 0 bases, with 11 bases of the junction left unmatched. CDR3 nucleotides: TGTGCCACCAGTGATTACGACAGGGTACGGGGCATGAACACTGAAGCTTTCTTT. This encodes CATSDYDRVRGMNTEAFF.

This chain connects TRBV27 to TRBJ1-4; D unresolved. The germline gives CDR1 MNHEY, CDR2 SMNVEV (reference sequence). Deletions cut 0 bases from V and 8 bases from J, with 10 bases between. The CDR3 totals 14 residues. CDR3 loop: CASSLSGGGEKLFF. For the CDR3, the DNA is TGTGCCAGCAGTTTATCGGGCGGCGGGGAAAAACTGTTTTTT.

This chain links TRBV28 with TRBJ2-5, with D unresolved. Germline-derived CDR1 and CDR2 are MDHEN and SYDVKM. The ends were cut back, 6 bases at V and 4 bases at J, with 12 bases in the middle. This CDR3 comprises 13 residues. CDR3 protein: CASSSPNPETQYF. The CDR3 DNA reads TGTGCCAGCAGCTCCCCTAACCCAGAGACCCAGTACTTC.

J is TRBJ2-7 and V is TRBV6-4; 8 bases align to TRBD1. The CDR3 covers 15 residues. Germline assignment: CDR1 MRHNA and CDR2 SNTAGT. Unmatched junction bases numbered 6, after V lost 0 bases and J lost 5 bases. CDR3 region: CASSDSTRGRDEQYF. The DNA of the CDR3 is TGTGCCAGCAGTGACTCGACCAGGGGGCGAGACGAGCAGTACTTC.